This TCR beta chain was recovered during a study of cytomegalovirus exposure and HLA in healthy donors. Study findings and constraints: Presence/absence comparisons presumed near-even sequencing depth among donors. Reportedly, cytomegalovirus status was diagnosed with high sensitivity and specificity.

PCR amplification relied on 60 Vbeta primers (plus 13 Jbeta primers). The repertoire was sequenced with immunoSEQ multiplex PCR; TCRdb's copy has only in-frame clones and lacks some. The profile shows about 160,000 clones, approximately 72% of them singletons. To note about this clone: The antigen is undetermined.

CDR3 length: 14 residues. CDR1 and CDR2 (germline): SGHVS, FQNEAQ. V gave up 5 bases and J gave up 3 bases, with 14 bases separating them. V usage is TRBV7-8 and J usage is TRBJ2-7, with D possibly being TRBD2 (6 bases). The sequenced sample consisted of PBMCs. This receptor was identified in a female donor in good health and CMV-seronegative. This CDR3 reads CASSPPHGGYEQYF. CDR3 bases: TGTGCCAGCAGCCCTCCCCACGGGGGCTACGAGCAGTACTTC.